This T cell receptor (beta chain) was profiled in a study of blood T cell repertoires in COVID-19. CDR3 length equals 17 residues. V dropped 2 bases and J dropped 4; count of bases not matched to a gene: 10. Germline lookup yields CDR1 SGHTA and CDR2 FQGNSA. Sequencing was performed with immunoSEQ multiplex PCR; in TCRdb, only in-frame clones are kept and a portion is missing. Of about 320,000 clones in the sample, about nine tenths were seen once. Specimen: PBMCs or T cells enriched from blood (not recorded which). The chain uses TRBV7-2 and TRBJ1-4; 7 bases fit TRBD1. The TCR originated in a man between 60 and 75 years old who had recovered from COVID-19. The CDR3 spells CASSLSIGTDLNEKLFF. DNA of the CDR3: TGTGCCAGCAGCTTATCAATAGGGACAGATCTTAATGAAAAACTGTTTTTT.